A selection of T cell receptor beta chains follows, all from one sample in a study of radiotherapy plus CTLA-4 blockade in lung cancer. Clones were sequenced by immunoSEQ multiplex PCR, and TCRdb holds only the in-frame ones, with some missing. Here the sample spans more than 90,000 clones, approximately 84% being singletons. This specimen consisted of peripheral blood, obtained from a patient treated with radiotherapy plus ipilimumab. These receptors were collected from a human donor with non-small cell lung cancer who had a partial response to radiotherapy plus ipilimumab. CDR3s include the opening cysteine and the closing phenylalanine or tryptophan. D genes are given only for firm matches. Only part of the rows carry a size: once, few, many, or a class if the clone is expanded.

J gene: TRBJ2-1
V gene: TRBV2
D gene: TRBD2
clone size: -
CDR3 protein: CASRELAGEYNEQFF
CDR3 DNA: TGTGCCAGCAGAGAACTAGCGGGAGAATACAATGAGCAGTTCTTC

J gene: TRBJ2-5
V gene: TRBV4-2
D gene: TRBD2
clone size: -
CDR3 protein: CASSQDRLAGLMGETQYF
CDR3 DNA: TGTGCCAGCAGCCAAGATAGGCTAGCGGGCCTTATGGGAGAGACCCAGTACTTC

J gene: TRBJ2-1
V gene: TRBV7-2
D gene: TRBD2
clone size: -
CDR3 protein: CASSLEASGRGLNEQFF
CDR3 DNA: TGTGCCAGCAGCCTAGAGGCTAGCGGGAGAGGTTTGAATGAGCAGTTCTTC

J gene: TRBJ2-5
V gene: TRBV12-5
D gene: TRBD2
clone size: -
CDR3 protein: CASGLAYGTSGARQETQYF
CDR3 DNA: TGTGCTAGTGGTTTGGCCTACGGGACTAGCGGGGCCAGACAGGAGACCCAGTACTTC

J gene: TRBJ1-4
V gene: TRBV19
D gene: -
clone size: few
CDR3 protein: CASSRTATNEKLFF
CDR3 DNA: TGTGCCAGTAGTAGGACAGCAACTAATGAAAAACTGTTTTTT

J gene: TRBJ2-2
V gene: TRBV5-1
D gene: TRBD1
clone size: -
CDR3 protein: CASSWGTAGELFF
CDR3 DNA: TGTGCCAGCAGCTGGGGGACAGCCGGGGAGCTGTTTTTT

J gene: TRBJ1-2
V gene: TRBV19
D gene: -
clone size: -
CDR3 protein: CASSMIGNNYGYTF
CDR3 DNA: TGTGCCAGTAGTATGATTGGCAACAACTATGGCTACACCTTC

J gene: TRBJ1-1
V gene: TRBV5-4
D gene: TRBD1
clone size: -
CDR3 protein: CASSLERRGRNTEAFF
CDR3 DNA: TGTGCCAGCAGCTTGGAGCGTAGGGGGCGGAACACTGAAGCTTTCTTT

J gene: TRBJ1-2
V gene: TRBV5-4
D gene: -
clone size: -
CDR3 protein: CASSLDRYGYTF
CDR3 DNA: TGTGCCAGCAGCCTGGACAGATATGGCTACACCTTC

J gene: TRBJ2-2
V gene: TRBV9
D gene: TRBD1
clone size: -
CDR3 protein: CASSKWTGNTGELFF
CDR3 DNA: TGTGCCAGCAGCAAATGGACAGGGAACACCGGGGAGCTGTTTTTT

J gene: TRBJ2-7
V gene: TRBV5-1
D gene: TRBD2
clone size: -
CDR3 protein: CASSPTLGGIGYEQYF
CDR3 DNA: TGCGCCAGCAGCCCGACCCTGGGAGGGATAGGGTACGAGCAGTACTTC

J gene: TRBJ2-7
V gene: TRBV7-8
D gene: -
clone size: -
CDR3 protein: CASSLQTVRDEQYF
CDR3 DNA: TGTGCCAGCAGCTTACAGACAGTTAGAGACGAGCAGTACTTC

J gene: TRBJ2-5
V gene: TRBV19
D gene: TRBD2
clone size: -
CDR3 protein: CASSMSAGARETQYF
CDR3 DNA: TGTGCCAGTAGTATGAGCGCGGGAGCGAGAGAGACCCAGTACTTC

J gene: TRBJ1-1
V gene: TRBV4-1
D gene: -
clone size: -
CDR3 protein: CASSQQGQLNTEAFF
CDR3 DNA: TGCGCCAGCAGCCAGCAGGGGCAGCTGAACACTGAAGCTTTCTTT

J gene: TRBJ2-7
V gene: TRBV5-6
D gene: TRBD1
clone size: -
CDR3 protein: CASTIGTGLYEQYF
CDR3 DNA: TGTGCCAGCACGATTGGGACAGGTCTCTACGAGCAGTACTTC

J gene: TRBJ2-4
V gene: TRBV7-5
D gene: -
clone size: -
CDR3 protein: CVRSLVAGVGLSKNIQYF
CDR3 DNA: TGTGTCAGAAGCTTAGTAGCGGGGGTTGGACTATCCAAAAACATTCAGTACTTC

J gene: TRBJ1-1
V gene: TRBV15
D gene: TRBD1
clone size: once
CDR3 protein: CATSRDRQGTGEAFF
CDR3 DNA: TGTGCCACCAGCAGAGATCGACAGGGCACCGGTGAAGCTTTCTTT

J gene: TRBJ1-2
V gene: TRBV19
D gene: -
clone size: few
CDR3 protein: CASSIAGQLQPYGYTF
CDR3 DNA: TGTGCCAGTAGTATAGCTGGACAGCTACAACCCTATGGCTACACCTTC

J gene: TRBJ2-3
V gene: TRBV5-1
D gene: -
clone size: -
CDR3 protein: CASHWRGPTDTQYF
CDR3 DNA: TGCGCCAGCCACTGGAGAGGGCCCACAGATACGCAGTATTTT

J gene: TRBJ2-1
V gene: TRBV27
D gene: -
clone size: -
CDR3 protein: CASSLQGLRSNEQFF
CDR3 DNA: TGTGCCAGCAGTCTCCAGGGTTTAAGGTCCAATGAGCAGTTCTTC

J gene: TRBJ2-7
V gene: TRBV10-2
D gene: TRBD1
clone size: -
CDR3 protein: CASSDPGQGYEQYF
CDR3 DNA: TGCGCCAGCAGTGACCCGGGACAGGGCTACGAGCAGTACTTC

J gene: TRBJ2-1
V gene: TRBV15
D gene: -
clone size: -
CDR3 protein: CATWGLPGNEQFF
CDR3 DNA: TGTGCCACCTGGGGACTCCCAGGGAATGAGCAGTTCTTC

J gene: TRBJ2-5
V gene: TRBV11-2
D gene: -
clone size: -
CDR3 protein: CASSVGARTYQETQYF
CDR3 DNA: TGTGCCAGCAGCGTGGGAGCGCGAACATATCAAGAGACCCAGTACTTC

J gene: TRBJ2-3
V gene: TRBV9
D gene: TRBD1
clone size: -
CDR3 protein: CASADRARGDTQYF
CDR3 DNA: TGTGCCAGCGCAGACAGGGCAAGGGGTGATACGCAGTATTTT

J gene: TRBJ2-5
V gene: TRBV5-1
D gene: TRBD2
clone size: -
CDR3 protein: CASSFSGTSGTAYQETQYF
CDR3 DNA: TGCGCCAGCAGCTTCTCCGGGACTAGCGGGACCGCCTACCAAGAGACCCAGTACTTC

J gene: TRBJ1-4
V gene: TRBV4-2
D gene: TRBD1
clone size: -
CDR3 protein: CASSHRTGGEKLFF
CDR3 DNA: TGTGCCAGCAGCCATCGGACAGGGGGGGAAAAACTGTTTTTT

J gene: TRBJ2-3
V gene: TRBV28
D gene: TRBD2
clone size: -
CDR3 protein: CASRAGYGTDTQYF
CDR3 DNA: TGTGCCAGCAGAGCGGGGTATGGCACAGATACGCAGTATTTT

J gene: TRBJ2-7
V gene: TRBV25-1
D gene: -
clone size: medium-sized
CDR3 protein: CASDGGSSYEQYF
CDR3 DNA: TGTGCCAGTGATGGGGGGAGCTCCTACGAGCAGTACTTC

J gene: TRBJ1-5
V gene: TRBV7-9
D gene: -
clone size: few
CDR3 protein: CASTTEGNQPQHF
CDR3 DNA: TGTGCCAGCACCACGGAGGGGAATCAGCCCCAGCATTTT

J gene: TRBJ1-2
V gene: TRBV6-5
D gene: -
clone size: -
CDR3 protein: CASSYSTVYGYTF
CDR3 DNA: TGTGCCAGCAGTTACAGTACAGTCTATGGCTACACCTTC

J gene: TRBJ1-4
V gene: TRBV28
D gene: -
clone size: -
CDR3 protein: CASSLVSGRPNEKLFF
CDR3 DNA: TGTGCCAGCAGTTTAGTTTCGGGGAGGCCTAATGAAAAACTGTTTTTT

J gene: TRBJ2-1
V gene: TRBV2
D gene: TRBD2
clone size: -
CDR3 protein: CASSYGLAGGNEQFF
CDR3 DNA: TGTGCCAGCAGTTATGGACTAGCGGGAGGCAATGAGCAGTTCTTC

J gene: TRBJ2-3
V gene: TRBV7-6
D gene: TRBD1
clone size: -
CDR3 protein: CASSPATGASTDTQYF
CDR3 DNA: TGTGCCAGCAGCCCCGCGACAGGGGCTAGCACAGATACGCAGTATTTT

J gene: TRBJ2-1
V gene: TRBV11-3
D gene: TRBD2
clone size: -
CDR3 protein: CASSREGSYNEQFF
CDR3 DNA: TGTGCCAGCAGCCGGGAGGGCTCCTACAATGAGCAGTTCTTC

J gene: TRBJ2-3
V gene: TRBV28
D gene: -
clone size: -
CDR3 protein: CASSNTRTDTQYF
CDR3 DNA: TGTGCCAGCAGTAACACCCGCACAGATACGCAGTATTTT

J gene: TRBJ2-1
V gene: TRBV19
D gene: -
clone size: -
CDR3 protein: CASSTQGSSTNEQFF
CDR3 DNA: TGTGCCAGTAGTACACAGGGCTCCTCAACGAATGAGCAGTTCTTC

J gene: TRBJ2-3
V gene: TRBV6-5
D gene: -
clone size: few
CDR3 protein: CASRRAGTSTDTQYF
CDR3 DNA: TGTGCCAGCAGGAGGGCGGGGACTAGCACAGATACGCAGTATTTT

J gene: TRBJ2-1
V gene: TRBV7-2
D gene: -
clone size: few
CDR3 protein: CASSPRDTYNEQFF
CDR3 DNA: TGTGCCAGCAGCCCAAGGGACACGTACAATGAGCAGTTCTTC

J gene: TRBJ1-4
V gene: TRBV7-9
D gene: TRBD1
clone size: -
CDR3 protein: CASSQTGGEKLFF
CDR3 DNA: TGTGCCAGCAGCCAGACAGGGGGCGAAAAACTGTTTTTT

J gene: TRBJ1-2
V gene: TRBV7-9
D gene: -
clone size: -
CDR3 protein: CASSPVSLYGYTF
CDR3 DNA: TGTGCCAGCAGCCCGGTGAGCTTATATGGCTACACCTTC

J gene: TRBJ1-1
V gene: TRBV29-1
D gene: -
clone size: -
CDR3 protein: CSVVRKMNTEAFF
CDR3 DNA: TGCAGCGTTGTGAGAAAGATGAACACTGAAGCTTTCTTT

J gene: TRBJ2-1
V gene: TRBV6-4
D gene: TRBD2
clone size: -
CDR3 protein: CASSVEAGFNEQFF
CDR3 DNA: TGTGCCAGCAGTGTTGAAGCGGGATTTAATGAGCAGTTCTTC

J gene: TRBJ1-3
V gene: TRBV15
D gene: -
clone size: -
CDR3 protein: CATSLTERNTIYF
CDR3 DNA: TGTGCCACCAGCTTGACGGAGAGAAACACCATATATTTT

J gene: TRBJ2-5
V gene: TRBV11-2
D gene: -
clone size: -
CDR3 protein: CASSRDNQETQYF
CDR3 DNA: TGTGCCAGCAGCCGGGACAATCAAGAGACCCAGTACTTC

J gene: TRBJ2-7
V gene: TRBV13
D gene: TRBD1
clone size: -
CDR3 protein: CASSFGQGGNEQYF
CDR3 DNA: TGTGCCAGCAGCTTTGGACAGGGAGGAAACGAGCAGTACTTC

J gene: TRBJ2-7
V gene: TRBV6-1
D gene: TRBD2
clone size: -
CDR3 protein: CASSKGGLAAHSYEQYF
CDR3 DNA: TGTGCCAGCAGTAAAGGTGGGCTAGCGGCCCACTCCTACGAGCAGTACTTC

J gene: TRBJ2-3
V gene: TRBV5-1
D gene: TRBD1
clone size: once
CDR3 protein: CASSPGTGLTSTDTQYF
CDR3 DNA: TGCGCCAGCAGCCCAGGGACAGGACTAACTAGCACAGATACGCAGTATTTT

J gene: TRBJ2-2
V gene: TRBV15
D gene: -
clone size: -
CDR3 protein: CATSSGSAGELFF
CDR3 DNA: TGTGCCACCAGCAGTGGGAGTGCCGGGGAGCTGTTTTTT

J gene: TRBJ2-2
V gene: TRBV5-4
D gene: TRBD1
clone size: -
CDR3 protein: CASSLAQGANTGELFF
CDR3 DNA: TGTGCCAGCAGCTTGGCCCAGGGGGCGAACACCGGGGAGCTGTTTTTT

J gene: TRBJ2-3
V gene: TRBV27
D gene: TRBD2
clone size: -
CDR3 protein: CASSPLRGVLSTDTQYF
CDR3 DNA: TGTGCCAGCAGTCCCCTCCGGGGGGTGTTAAGCACAGATACGCAGTATTTT